The 24 T cell receptor beta chains given below trace back to one sample, sequenced in a study of blood T cell repertoires in COVID-19. Sequencing was performed with immunoSEQ multiplex PCR; in TCRdb, only in-frame clones are kept and a portion is missing. The data hold under 300,000 clones, with about 83% observed a single time. The specimen was peripheral blood. The receptors derive from a human donor in a cohort sampled during active COVID-19.

The chain recombines TRBV7-9 with TRBJ1-1; D unresolved. CDR3 length: 13 residues. CDR1 is SEHNR, CDR2 FQNEAQ, per germline (reference sequence). Trimming cost V 5 bases and J 5 bases, with 12 bases left between them. The CDR3 sequence is CASSLSQRTEAFF. The CDR3 nucleotides are TGTGCCAGCAGCCTGTCTCAGAGGACTGAAGCTTTCTTT.

CDR3 sequence: CASSPGQLSGGYTF. The CDR3 DNA follows: TGTGCCAGCAGCCCGGGACAGCTTTCCGGTGGCTACACCTTC. The chain combines TRBV5-4 with TRBJ1-2, with 7 bases matching TRBD1. Germline CDR1 is SGHNT and CDR2 is YYREEE (reference sequence). The J segment lost 7 bases and the V segment lost 4 bases, leaving 10 bases of the junction unmatched. CDR3 length: 14 amino acids.

V usage is TRBV5-1 and J usage is TRBJ2-1; weak D call: TRBD2 (6 bases). This CDR3 has 16 residues. The germline V gene encodes CDR1 SGHRS and CDR2 YFSETQ. Trimming left V 1 base short and J 10 bases short, with 21 bases between. The chain's CDR3 is CASSLIRLRGGAEQFF. CDR3 in DNA: TGCGCCAGCAGCTTGATCCGACTCAGAGGCGGGGCGGAGCAGTTCTTC.

V gene TRBV27 combines with J gene TRBJ1-1; maybe TRBD1 (5 bases). V was shortened by 8 bases and J by 1 base, with 14 bases between the two germline ends. The CDR3 spans 14 residues. The germline CDR1 and CDR2 sequences are MNHEY and SMNVEV (reference sequence). The CDR3 loop is CASLPGVGNTEAFF. The CDR3 DNA is TGTGCCAGCCTCCCGGGGGTGGGGAACACTGAAGCTTTCTTT.

This sequence joins TRBV4-1 and TRBJ1-1, with TRBD1 as a possible D gene (5 bases). Germline lookup yields CDR1 MGHRA and CDR2 YSYEKL. V was shortened by 2 bases and J by 1 base, with 11 bases between the two germline ends. This CDR3 is 15 amino acids long. For the CDR3, the DNA is TGCGCCAGCAGCCAACCGGGACTCGCGAACACTGAAGCTTTCTTT. Amino acid sequence: CASSQPGLANTEAFF.

The chain recombines TRBV6-5 with TRBJ2-7; 8 nucleotides line up with TRBD1. Germline V gene lookup returns CDR1 MNHEY and CDR2 SVGAGI. Unmatched junction bases numbered 5, after V lost 5 bases and J lost 2 bases. The CDR3 consists of 14 residues. CDR3 sequence (DNA): TGTGCCAGCAGTCCGGGACAGGCTACCTACGAGCAGTACTTC. This translates into CASSPGQATYEQYF.

This clone turned up a few times. V usage is TRBV20-1 and J usage is TRBJ2-4; D uncertain. This CDR3 comprises 10 residues. Trimming left V 5 bases short and J 8 bases short, with 7 bases between. Germline V gene sequence: CDR1 DFQATT, CDR2 SNEGSKA (reference sequence). DNA for the CDR3: TGCAGTGCTTACAGTGACATTCAGTACTTC. Protein product: CSAYSDIQYF.

Only a few counts were recorded for this clone. The chain joins TRBV5-1 to TRBJ1-1, with TRBD1 matching over 8 bases. CDR3 length equals 16 residues. Germline CDR1 reads SGHRS; CDR2 reads YFSETQ. The V segment lost 0 bases and the J segment 0 bases; nucleotides outside the gene matches: 4. CDR3 in DNA: TGCGCCAGCAGCTTGGGCAGGGGGCTCATGAACACTGAAGCTTTCTTT. Residues: CASSLGRGLMNTEAFF. The full variable domain, in which reference TRBV5-1 and TRBJ1-1 provide the parts outside the CDR3, is KAGVTQTPRYLIKTRGQQVTLSCSPISGHRSVSWYQQTPGQGLQFLFEYFSETQRNKGNFPGRFSGRQFSNSRSEMNVSTLELGDSALYLCASSLGRGLMNTEAFFGQGTRLTVV.

This chain uses TRBV19 with TRBJ2-6, with 8 bases lining up with TRBD1. Germline assignment: CDR1 LNHDA and CDR2 SQIVND (reference sequence). This CDR3 contains 18 residues. V lost 4 bases, J lost 1 base, and 9 bases stayed unmatched. CDR3 amino acids: CASSRDRPLSSGANVLTF. The CDR3, as DNA: TGTGCCAGTAGTAGGGACAGGCCCCTTTCGTCTGGGGCCAACGTCCTGACTTTC.

The rearrangement uses TRBV6-5 and TRBJ2-1; 10 bases fit TRBD2. The CDR3 extends over 15 amino acids. The V gene end was trimmed by 7 bases and the J gene end by 6 bases; junction bases not matched to a gene: 9. From germline, CDR1 is MNHEY and CDR2 SVGAGI. CDR3 in DNA: TGTGCCAGCATCGGGGCCAGCGGGAGGGTCAATGAGCAGTTCTTC. Protein: CASIGASGRVNEQFF.

This clone was counted a few times. The chain links TRBV7-9 to TRBJ1-4; D gene uncertain. The germline V gene encodes CDR1 SEHNR and CDR2 FQNEAQ (reference sequence). CDR3 length: 15 amino acids. Trimming removed 2 bases from V and 0 bases from J, with 7 bases in between. CDR3 coding DNA: TGTGCCAGCAGCTTACCTTCTACAACTAATGAAAAACTGTTTTTT. It yields the protein CASSLPSTTNEKLFF. Variable domain in full (rest from reference TRBV7-9 and TRBJ1-4): DTGVSQNPRHKITKRGQNVTFRCDPISEHNRLYWYRQTLGQGPEFLTYFQNEAQLEKSRLLSDRFSAERPKGSFSTLEIQRTEQGDSAMYLCASSLPSTTNEKLFFGSGTQLSVL.

The rearrangement uses TRBV4-2 and TRBJ2-7; TRBD1 agrees at 7 bases. V trimming: 4 bases; J trimming: 1 base; junction bases outside the gene matches: 4. This CDR3 is 14 amino acids long. CDR1 is LGHNA, CDR2 YNFKEQ, per germline. CDR3: CASSPYRGSYEQYF. The CDR3 bases are TGTGCCAGCAGCCCGTACAGGGGATCCTACGAGCAGTACTTC.

The chain couples TRBV4-2 to TRBJ2-1; 7 nucleotides match TRBD2. Germline loops: CDR1 LGHNA, CDR2 YNFKEQ. V was pared by 4 bases and J by 7 bases, with 4 bases of the junction left unmatched. This CDR3 is built from 13 residues. The CDR3 reads CASSLSSGNEQFF. The CDR3 nucleotides read TGTGCCAGCAGCCTATCTAGCGGAAATGAGCAGTTCTTC.

The chain combines TRBV6-6 with TRBJ2-2; a weak D match, TRBD1 (6 bases). This CDR3 comprises 15 residues. V lost 8 bases to trimming and J lost 7 bases, with 20 bases between them. Per the germline V gene, CDR1 is MNHNY and CDR2 is SVGAGI (reference sequence). The CDR3 coding sequence is TGTGCCAGCGGGTCTCACAGGGAATTGATCGGGGAGCTGTTTTTT. Its translation is CASGSHRELIGELFF.

This chain uses TRBV19 with TRBJ2-7; D gene uncertain. Trimming took 1 base from V and 3 from J, leaving 10 bases between them. Germline values: CDR1 LNHDA, CDR2 SQIVND (reference sequence). The CDR3 has 14 residues. CDR3 DNA: TGTGCCAGTAGTATAGCAAGACTCAGCTACGAGCAGTACTTC. This codes for CASSIARLSYEQYF.

Only one count was recorded for this clone. The rearrangement joins TRBV5-1 to TRBJ1-1; D is perhaps TRBD1 (5 bases). Germline V CDR1 and CDR2: SGHRS, YFSETQ. This CDR3 has 13 residues. With 6 bases removed from V and 5 bases from J, the gap between germline ends came to 14 bases. CDR3 amino acids: CASKDGGWTEAFF. For the CDR3, the DNA is TGCGCCAGCAAGGACGGGGGATGGACTGAAGCTTTCTTT.

The CDR3 is CASSEMRARSSYNSPLHF. In DNA, the CDR3 is TGTGCCAGCAGTGAGATGAGAGCCCGGAGCTCCTATAATTCACCCCTCCACTTT. The gene calls are TRBV6-1 and TRBJ1-6; D gene unclear. CDR1 MNHNS and CDR2 SASEGT come from the germline V gene. The CDR3 has 18 residues. V dropped 3 bases and J dropped 0 bases, with 15 bases sitting between them.

The chain is built from TRBV5-5 and TRBJ2-1; 13 bases agree with TRBD2. The CDR3 loop spans 17 amino acids. The V and J ends lost 2 bases and 10 bases, in that order; junction bases with no gene match: 12. CDR1 is SGHKS and CDR2 is YYEKEE in the germline V gene (reference sequence). In DNA, the CDR3 is TGTGCCAGCAGCTTCTACCGGACTAGCGGGGGATTGGGAGAGCAGTTCTTC. Its protein product is CASSFYRTSGGLGEQFF.

The rearrangement links TRBV2 to TRBJ2-1, with D tentatively TRBD2 (6 bases). Per germline, CDR1 SNHLY and CDR2 FYNNEI. The CDR3 runs 11 residues. Trimming took 5 bases from V and 10 from J, leaving 9 bases between them. The CDR3 protein is CASSREREQFF. As DNA, the CDR3 is TGTGCCAGCAGTCGGGAGCGCGAGCAGTTCTTC.

The chain employs TRBV12-3 or TRBV12-4 and TRBJ1-1, with unresolved D. V lost 4 bases and J 1 base, leaving 4 bases between the germline ends. The CDR3 totals 12 residues. This chain's CDR3 is CASSWANTEAFF. The CDR3 DNA sequence: TGTGCCAGCAGTTGGGCGAACACTGAAGCTTTCTTT.

At least ten counts were recorded for this clone. The chain joins TRBV28 to TRBJ1-2, with D maybe TRBD1 (6 bases). In germline, CDR1 is MDHEN, CDR2 SYDVKM. There are 12 residues in the CDR3. With 1 base removed from V and 6 bases from J, the gap between germline ends came to 6 bases. The CDR3 nucleotides are TGTGCCAGCAGTTTATCAGGGGATGGCTACACCTTC. This gives the protein CASSLSGDGYTF.

V is TRBV25-1 and J is TRBJ2-5; TRBD2 is a possible D gene (5 bases). V gave up 0 bases and J gave up 6 bases, with 14 bases separating them. The length of the CDR3 is 15 residues. CDR1 and CDR2 from the germline V gene are MGHDK and SYGVNS. Here the CDR3 DNA reads TGTGCCAGCAGTGAATATCCGGGATATACAAAGACCCAGTACTTC. Translating it yields CASSEYPGYTKTQYF.

The chain combines TRBV7-2 with TRBJ1-2; 8 bases line up with TRBD1. J was trimmed by 8 bases and V by 4 bases; bases with no gene match: 9. The CDR3 covers 14 residues. Germline assignment: CDR1 SGHTA and CDR2 FQGNSA. CDR3 residues: CASSYDRGVGGYTF. DNA of the CDR3: TGTGCCAGCAGCTACGACAGGGGTGTAGGGGGCTACACCTTC.

The rearrangement uses TRBV29-1 and TRBJ2-2, with 8 bases identical to TRBD2. The J segment lost 2 bases and the V segment lost 0 bases, leaving 5 bases of the junction unmatched. Germline loops: CDR1 SQVTM, CDR2 ANQGSEA. The CDR3 totals 16 residues. CDR3 residues: CSVEDLRGENTGELFF. The CDR3 DNA reads TGCAGCGTTGAAGATCTGCGGGGGGAAAACACCGGGGAGCTGTTTTTT.